The 10 T cell receptor beta chains given below trace back to one sample, sequenced in a study of blood T cell repertoires in COVID-19. Assay used: immunoSEQ multiplex PCR; TCRdb lists only in-frame clones, some missing. The table records roughly 29,000 clones, approximately 75% of them present only once. Specimen: peripheral blood. The receptors derive from a boy between 2 and 10 years old with active or convalescent COVID-19.

V is TRBV29-1 and J is TRBJ2-1, with a possible D match to TRBD2 (5 bases). The CDR3 is 14 amino acids. CDR1 SQVTM and CDR2 ANQGSEA come from the germline V gene. V was cut by 7 bases and J by 6 bases, with 19 bases left in between. The CDR3 protein is CSAQTTRHTNEQFF. The CDR3 DNA reads TGCAGCGCCCAGACTACGCGACACACCAATGAGCAGTTCTTC.

The J gene is TRBJ1-2, the V gene TRBV3-1 (or the pseudogene TRBV3-2); a possible D gene is TRBD1 (6 bases). Germline V gene lookup returns CDR1 LGHDT and CDR2 YNNKEL (reference sequence). V was shortened by 6 bases and J by 8 bases, with 16 bases between the two germline ends. CDR3 length equals 13 residues. This chain's CDR3 is CASSKGDRLGYTF. The DNA for the CDR3 is TGTGCCAGCAGTAAGGGGGACCGACTGGGCTACACCTTC.

This sequence joins TRBV11-2 and TRBJ2-1; 7 positions agree with TRBD2. J was trimmed by 2 bases and V by 5 bases; bases with no gene match: 3. There are 14 residues in the CDR3. The germline gives CDR1 SGHAT, CDR2 FQNNGV. DNA of the CDR3: TGTGCCAGCAGCCTACGGGGGGCCTACAATGAGCAGTTCTTC. Its translation: CASSLRGAYNEQFF.

This clone was counted once. This rearrangement joins TRBV11-3 to TRBJ2-3, with 8 bases that match TRBD1. Germline V gene data show CDR1 as SGHNT and CDR2 as YENEEA. The CDR3 is 16 amino acids. J lost 3 bases, V lost 2 bases, and 7 bases had no gene match. CDR3 in amino acids: CASSLHAGGPTDTQYF. The CDR3, as DNA: TGTGCCAGCAGCTTACACGCAGGGGGCCCAACAGATACGCAGTATTTT.

This clone has a count of ten or more. J is TRBJ1-1 and V is TRBV5-1; a weak D match, TRBD1 (5 bases). CDR3 length equals 17 residues. Trimming pared 4 bases from V and 0 bases from J, leaving 19 bases between. The germline CDR1 and CDR2 sequences are SGHRS and YFSETQ. CDR3 loop: CASSPDRPVHMNTEAFF. Written as DNA, the CDR3 is TGCGCCAGCAGCCCCGACAGACCAGTACACATGAACACTGAAGCTTTCTTT.

The CDR3 DNA is TGTGCCTGTCCCCGAAAGCGCTTAGACAATGAGCAGTTCTTC. Its protein product is CACPRKRLDNEQFF. This sequence joins TRBV30 and TRBJ2-1; D is unclear. This CDR3 comprises 14 residues. V lost 6 bases to trimming and J lost 5 bases, with 17 bases between them. Germline CDR1 GTSNPN, CDR2 SVGIG (reference sequence).

The J gene is TRBJ1-6, the V gene TRBV7-6; D gene ambiguous. Germline V gene lookup returns CDR1 SGHVS and CDR2 FNYEAQ. There are 15 residues in the CDR3. Trimming shortened V by 2 bases and J by 6 bases, and 11 bases separated the two germline ends. The CDR3 coding sequence is TGTGCCAGCAGCTTATGGCCTGATACTAATTCACCCCTCCACTTT. Its translation: CASSLWPDTNSPLHF.

The chain employs TRBV28 and TRBJ1-5, with 7 bases that match TRBD1. This CDR3 region has 15 residues. The ends lost 8 bases at V and 6 bases at J; junction bases unmatched: 13. From germline, CDR1 is MDHEN and CDR2 SYDVKM. Here the CDR3 reads CASGAMDRKSQPQHF. CDR3 nucleotides: TGTGCCAGCGGCGCAATGGACAGGAAATCTCAGCCCCAGCATTTT.

This chain uses TRBV7-2 with TRBJ1-6, with unresolved D. In germline, CDR1 is SGHTA, CDR2 FQGNSA. CDR3 length: 14 amino acids. V was cut by 5 bases and J by 12 bases, with 17 bases left in between. The CDR3 reads CASSLPGGRGPLHF. The CDR3 DNA reads TGTGCCAGCAGCCTCCCTGGAGGTCGTGGACCCCTCCACTTT.

The chain has TRBV4-2 and TRBJ2-2, with a tentative D call TRBD2 (6 bases). Trimming took off 0 bases at V and 1 base at J, with 9 bases between the two ends. The CDR3 is 16 residues long. Germline V gene lookup returns CDR1 LGHNA and CDR2 YNFKEQ. Here the CDR3 DNA reads TGTGCCAGCAGCCAAGAGGGCGGGATGAACACCGGGGAGCTGTTTTTT. Its translation is CASSQEGGMNTGELFF.